Listed here are 6 T cell receptor beta chains from one sample, sequenced in a study of human T cells and chemical hapten exposure. Time point denoted: pre-sensitization, week 0. Treatment described: therapeutic diphenylcyclopropenone sensitization with weekly scalp DPC. TCRdb processed the RACE reads anew with MiXCR; each CDR3 protein has one entry. The table lists around 300,000 distinct CDR3 sequences, 4.5% to 7% of them singletons. The starting material was whole blood, obtained in connection with sensitization to the hapten diphenylcyclopropenone (DPC). The receptors stem from a woman aged 18-30 years with alopecia areata. Some clones in this sample may be carry-over from other donors' samples.

This clonotype came up a few times. V usage is TRBV5-6 and J usage is TRBJ1-1; D unclear. V gave up 2 bases and J gave up 8 bases, with 7 bases separating them. The CDR3 totals 11 residues. The V gene's germline CDR1 is SGHDT and CDR2 YYEEEE. The CDR3 sequence: CASSFGMEAFF. CDR3 sequence (DNA): TGTGCCAGCAGCTTTGGTATGGAAGCTTTCTTT.

There are many counts of this clonotype. The chain is built from TRBV27 and TRBJ1-2, with 7 positions matching TRBD1. V trimming: 8 bases; J trimming: 8 bases; junction bases outside the gene matches: 14. The germline V gene encodes CDR1 MNHEY and CDR2 SMNVEV (reference sequence). The CDR3 sequence is 14 residues long. The CDR3 DNA is TGTGCCAGCCGTTCGGGGGACAGATGGAAGGGCTACACCTTC. As protein: CASRSGDRWKGYTF.

There are many counts of this clonotype. This chain connects TRBV7-8 to TRBJ1-5, with D perhaps TRBD1 (6 bases). The CDR3 runs to 18 residues. Trimming cost V 2 bases and J 4 bases, with 21 bases left between them. Germline CDR1 SGHVS, CDR2 FQNEAQ. In nucleotides, the CDR3 is TGTGCCAGCAGCTTAAGTACAGGGCCCCCCAATAGGAATCAGCCCCAGCATTTT. Translating gives CASSLSTGPPNRNQPQHF.

This clonotype was detected many times. The gene calls are TRBV7-9 and TRBJ1-4; 9 bases fit TRBD1. The CDR3 is 14 residues long. CDR1 and CDR2 (germline): SEHNR, FQNEAQ (reference sequence). Trimming took 5 bases from V and 5 from J; bases not matched to a gene: 3. DNA of the CDR3: TGTGCCAGCAGCCTAACAGGGGGCAATGAAAAACTGTTTTTT. Residues: CASSLTGGNEKLFF.

The rearrangement uses TRBV16 and TRBJ1-3; D uncertain. The ends were cut back, 4 bases at V and 0 bases at J, with 13 bases in the middle. The CDR3 runs 16 residues. From germline, CDR1 is KGHSY and CDR2 FQNENV. The CDR3 region is CASSRDTEISGNTIYF. CDR3 DNA: TGTGCCAGCAGCCGAGATACAGAGATCTCTGGAAACACCATATATTTT.

This clonotype was picked up many times. No DNA is shown, since the ends of the CDR3 on it are uncertain; the CDR3 is the one TCRdb lists. The gene calls are TRBV6-5 and TRBJ1-4. Germline CDR1 MNHEY, CDR2 SVGAGI. The CDR3 is 14 residues long, counting both termini. CDR3 protein: CASSSSGLIEKLFF.